Here is one T cell receptor beta chain with its context. V dropped 0 bases and J dropped 2 bases, with 5 bases sitting between them. The CDR3 contains 13 residues. Germline V lookup: CDR1 SGHVS, CDR2 FNYEAQ. This specimen belongs to a study of tumor-infiltrating lymphocytes in oesophageal squamous cell carcinoma. Each CDR3 protein is one row after TCRdb ran MiXCR on the PCR reads. The data hold roughly 14,000 distinct CDR3 sequences, with about 50% observed a single time. The chain has TRBV7-6 and TRBJ2-7, with D uncertain. This clonotype was sampled from a male donor with esophageal squamous cell carcinoma. Sequenced: esophageal tumor tissue. DNA of the CDR3: TGTGCCAGCAGCTTAGCGGTTACCTACGAGCAGTACTTC. It encodes CASSLAVTYEQYF.